The 19 T cell receptor beta chains presented below share a single source sample, sequenced in a study of cytomegalovirus exposure and HLA in healthy donors. The PCR used 60 Vbeta and 13 Jbeta primers. Measured with immunoSEQ multiplex PCR; TCRdb has only the in-frame clones, and not every one. This sample has about 100,000 clones; 65% to 80% occur once, and the top ten carry approximately 15%. Sequenced material: PBMCs. The receptors here all came from a woman aged 18-29 years in good health and CMV-seropositive.

The chain links TRBV7-3 to TRBJ1-1; tentative D call: TRBD1 (5 bases). This CDR3 has 15 residues. Germline values: CDR1 SGHTA, CDR2 FQGTGA. V was trimmed by 2 bases and J by 1 base, leaving 11 bases between them. The CDR3 nucleotides read TGTGCCAGCAGCTTATCCAGGGTCCCGAACACTGAAGCTTTCTTT. This sequence encodes CASSLSRVPNTEAFF.

V usage is TRBV9 and J usage is TRBJ1-2; perhaps TRBD1 as D (6 bases). Trimming stripped 6 bases from V and 0 bases from J, with 15 bases between. CDR1 is SGDLS, CDR2 YYNGEE, per germline. The CDR3 is 15 residues long. CDR3 residues: CASTERGGSNYGYTF. The DNA of the CDR3 is TGTGCCAGCACCGAAAGGGGGGGGTCTAACTATGGCTACACCTTC.

The rearrangement uses TRBV6-5 and TRBJ2-7; 10 bases are shared with TRBD1. The CDR3 consists of 15 residues. With V trimmed by 5 bases and J by 4 bases, 8 bases remained unmatched. Looked up from germline, CDR1 is MNHEY and CDR2 is SVGAGI. In DNA, the CDR3 is TGTGCCAGCAGTCCCCGGGACAGGGGAATTTACGAGCAGTACTTC. This encodes CASSPRDRGIYEQYF.

The chain has TRBV4-2 and TRBJ2-5; 13 nucleotides line up with TRBD2. Trimming cost V 1 base and J 7 bases; bases outside gene matches: 9. The CDR3 runs 17 residues. Germline CDR1 is LGHNA and CDR2 is YNFKEQ. The CDR3 is CASSQASTSGGVGTQYF. The CDR3 DNA sequence: TGTGCCAGCAGCCAAGCTTCAACTAGCGGGGGGGTGGGGACCCAGTACTTC.

The chain employs TRBV27 and TRBJ2-5; 7 nucleotides match TRBD1. TRBJ2-7 explains the end of the DNA better; the J call may be wrong. The germline CDR1 and CDR2 sequences are MNHEY and SMNVEV (reference sequence). The CDR3 has 13 amino acids. The CDR3 is CASRKTGTYEQYF. Written as DNA, the CDR3 is TGTGCCAGCAGGAAGACAGGGACCTACGAGCAGTACTTC.

The V gene is TRBV5-1, the J gene TRBJ2-7; 7 bases agree with TRBD2. J was trimmed by 7 bases and V by 3 bases; bases with no gene match: 1. Germline CDR1 and CDR2: SGHRS and YFSETQ. The CDR3 has 11 amino acids. The CDR3 DNA follows: TGCGCCAGCAGCTGGGGGGGGGAGCAGTACTTC. Protein product: CASSWGGEQYF.

The chain joins TRBV11-1 to TRBJ2-1, with TRBD2 matching 10 bases. The J segment lost 0 bases and the V segment lost 5 bases, leaving 7 bases of the junction unmatched. CDR1 SGHAT and CDR2 FQDESV come from the germline V gene (reference sequence). This CDR3 has 17 residues. The CDR3: CASSVSGGFVSYNEQFF. For the CDR3, the DNA is TGTGCCAGCAGCGTTAGCGGGGGGTTCGTCTCCTACAATGAGCAGTTCTTC.

The CDR3 sequence: CASSLTSGSLREQFF. DNA for the CDR3: TGTGCCAGCAGCCTAACTAGCGGGAGTCTTCGTGAGCAGTTCTTC. This chain links TRBV11-1 with TRBJ2-1; 11 positions match TRBD2. After removal of 5 bases from V and 9 bases from J, the junction contained 9 bases not matched to a gene. CDR3 size: 15 residues. Germline-derived CDR1 and CDR2 are SGHAT and FQDESV (reference sequence).

This chain links TRBV2 with TRBJ1-5; D call uncertain. From germline, CDR1 is SNHLY and CDR2 FYNNEI. V gave up 4 bases and J gave up 0 bases, with 4 bases separating them. CDR3 length: 13 residues. This chain's CDR3 is CASSVYSNQPQHF. In DNA, the CDR3 is TGTGCCAGCAGTGTCTATAGCAATCAGCCCCAGCATTTT.

This clone was detected only a few times. V is TRBV2 and J is TRBJ2-1; D remains unclear. This CDR3 is built from 13 residues. V lost 1 base, J lost 3 bases, and 4 bases lay in between. The germline V gene encodes CDR1 SNHLY and CDR2 FYNNEI. CDR3 nucleotides: TGTGCCAGCAGTGAAGAACTCTACAATGAGCAGTTCTTC. It encodes CASSEELYNEQFF. Drawing the rest from reference TRBV2 and TRBJ2-1, the complete variable domain is EPEVTQTPSHQVTQMGQEVILRCVPISNHLYFYWYRQILGQKVEFLVSFYNNEISEKSEIFDDQFSVERPDGSNFTLKIRSTKLEDSAMYFCASSEELYNEQFFGPGTRLTVL.

J is TRBJ1-5 and V is TRBV7-8; perhaps TRBD1 as D (5 bases). V was cut by 1 base and J by 4 bases, with 17 bases left in between. CDR1 and CDR2 from the germline V gene are SGHVS and FQNEAQ. The CDR3 sequence is 17 residues long. The CDR3 DNA reads TGTGCCAGCAGCTTAGACTGGAGGGGTTTTGGAAATCAGCCCCAGCATTTT. Translating gives CASSLDWRGFGNQPQHF.

J is TRBJ2-1 and V is TRBV25-1; 9 bases line up with TRBD2. V lost 6 bases to trimming and J lost 0 bases; unmatched junction nucleotides: 3. CDR1 and CDR2 (germline): MGHDK, SYGVNS. The CDR3 has 15 residues. Here the CDR3 reads CASSGAGGSYNEQFF. CDR3 coding DNA: TGTGCCAGCAGCGGAGCGGGGGGCTCCTACAATGAGCAGTTCTTC. Looking up the rest from reference TRBV25-1 and TRBJ2-1 gives the full variable domain: EADIYQTPRYLVIGTGKKITLECSQTMGHDKMYWYQQDPGMELHLIHYSYGVNSTEKGDLSSESTVSRIRTEHFPLTLESARPSHTSQYLCASSGAGGSYNEQFFGPGTRLTVL.

The V call is TRBV29-1, the J call TRBJ1-1; D perhaps matches TRBD1 (5 bases). The V gene's germline CDR1 is SQVTM and CDR2 ANQGSEA. V lost 4 bases, J lost 6 bases, and 9 bases lay in between. CDR3 length: 11 residues. CDR3 nucleotides: TGCAGCGTTGCGGGGGAACCTGAAGCTTTCTTT. The encoded protein is CSVAGEPEAFF.

The chain links TRBV28 to TRBJ1-5; 10 bases match TRBD1. The CDR3 consists of 15 residues. Trimming at V came to 7 bases and at J to 4 bases, leaving 7 bases not matched to a gene. Germline lookup yields CDR1 MDHEN and CDR2 SYDVKM. CDR3 coding DNA: TGTGCCAGCACCAAAAGGACAGGGGGGAATCAGCCCCAGCATTTT. Translated, it gives CASTKRTGGNQPQHF.

Details on this clone: One end of the junction varies from germline; a read error may be responsible. J is TRBJ1-2 and V is TRBV4-3; D possibly corresponds to TRBD1 (5 bases). The length of the CDR3 is 15 residues. Per germline, CDR1 LGHNA and CDR2 YSLEER. The CDR3 DNA reads as TGCGCCAGCAGCCCTACCGGCAGGGCGATCTATGGTTACACCTTC. Its protein is CASSPTGRAIYGYTF.

This rearrangement joins TRBV5-1 to TRBJ2-1; 7 bases are a match to TRBD2. The germline V gene encodes CDR1 SGHRS and CDR2 YFSETQ. Losses at the gene ends were 3 bases for V and 0 bases for J; bases not matched to a gene: 3. This CDR3 region has 15 residues. The CDR3 spells CASSSRGSSYNEQFF. CDR3 DNA sequence: TGCGCCAGCAGCTCGCGGGGGAGCTCCTACAATGAGCAGTTCTTC.

A word on this clone: Within the sample, other DNA sequences also encode this same CDR3. V gene TRBV9 combines with J gene TRBJ1-2, with 9 positions matching TRBD1. The CDR3 length is 14 residues. V shed 5 bases, J shed 3 bases, and the junction held 5 bases outside the gene matches. The germline gives CDR1 SGDLS, CDR2 YYNGEE. CDR3 region: CASSPGQGDYGYTF. CDR3 sequence (DNA): TGTGCCAGCAGTCCGGGACAGGGTGACTATGGCTACACCTTC.

V gene TRBV7-9 combines with J gene TRBJ2-7, with D possibly being TRBD1 (5 bases). The CDR3 covers 12 residues. V lost 5 bases and J 7 bases, leaving 12 bases between the germline ends. Germline CDR1 and CDR2: SEHNR and FQNEAQ (reference sequence). The CDR3: CASSPDRREQYF. The CDR3, as DNA: TGTGCCAGCAGCCCCGACAGACGAGAGCAGTACTTC.

The chain links TRBV7-6 to TRBJ2-7; 9 positions agree with TRBD1. Trimming at V came to 1 base and at J to 2 bases, leaving 0 bases not matched to a gene. The germline CDR1 and CDR2 sequences are SGHVS and FNYEAQ. The CDR3 spans 14 residues. CDR3 nucleotides: TGTGCCAGCAGCTTAGGACAGGGGGCCTACGAGCAGTACTTC. Amino acid sequence: CASSLGQGAYEQYF.